A single sample is the source of the 12 T cell receptor beta chains below, sequenced in a study of T cells in Graves' hyperthyroidism and ophthalmopathy (dated by TCRdb to between 2018 and 2020). The method behind the library was multiplex PCR. Sequenced on an Illumina HiSeq 2000. The TCR beta CDR3 regions were amplified from the RNA transcripts. The first round of RT-PCR for the TCR CDR3 was performed with the HTBI primer set and the Qiagen OneStep RT-PCR kit. Starting from the raw public reads, TCRdb applied fastp trimming at Q25, assembled clones with MiXCR and retained in-frame beta chains. Entries that share a CDR3 protein sequence are merged under the most common genes and DNA. The sample table holds about 620,000 distinct CDR3 sequences, of which around 15% were seen once. The ten largest clones capture approximately 3.9% of the sample. The sample was blood. These receptor sequences come from a woman in her twenties or thirties with Graves' hyperthyroidism.

This clonotype has at least ten counts. The rearrangement uses TRBV2 and TRBJ2-5; TRBD2 aligns across 11 bases. The CDR3 is made up of 16 amino acids. Germline assignment: CDR1 SNHLY and CDR2 FYNNEI. J lost 2 bases, V lost 7 bases, and 9 bases had no gene match. The CDR3 protein is CASIMGLAGGQETQYF. CDR3 nucleotides: TGTGCCAGCATAATGGGGCTAGCGGGAGGACAAGAGACCCAGTACTTC.

This clonotype was picked up many times. In DNA form, the CDR3 reads TGTGCCAGCAGCCAAGACGGGGTCTCACGGACCAACTATGGCTACACCTTC. Amino acids: CASSQDGVSRTNYGYTF. The chain is built from TRBV3-1 and TRBJ1-2; D gene uncertain. This CDR3 has 17 residues. The ends were cut back, 0 bases at V and 2 bases at J, with 16 bases in the middle. CDR1 is LGHDT and CDR2 is YNNKEL in the germline V gene (reference sequence).

This clonotype was seen at least ten times. This sequence joins TRBV30 and TRBJ1-1; D unclear. There are 13 residues in the CDR3. Germline CDR1 and CDR2: GTSNPN and SVGIG (reference sequence). V lost 4 bases and J 0 bases, leaving 9 bases between the germline ends. CDR3 loop: CAWTRRLNTEAFF. The DNA for the CDR3 is TGTGCCTGGACCCGCAGGCTGAACACTGAAGCTTTCTTT.

This clonotype has just a few counts. The J gene is TRBJ2-1, the V gene TRBV6-2 or TRBV6-3; TRBD2 aligns across 7 bases. The V segment lost 7 bases and the J segment 4 bases; nucleotides outside the gene matches: 10. The germline CDR1 and CDR2 sequences are MNHEY and SVGEGT. CDR3 length: 15 amino acids. CDR3 bases: TGTGCCAGCACTGCGGCGGGAGAAAATTACAATGAGCAGTTCTTC. Protein: CASTAAGENYNEQFF.

The chain employs TRBV29-1 and TRBJ2-7; 10 bases map to TRBD1. Germline CDR1 reads SQVTM; CDR2 reads ANQGSEA. J gave up 3 bases and V 7 bases, and 12 bases lay outside the gene matches. The CDR3 sequence is 15 residues long. The CDR3 DNA is TGCAGCGGATCATGCGGGGACAGGGGCCTCTACGAGCAGTACTTC. Translation gives CSGSCGDRGLYEQYF.

In this sample, this clonotype turned up many times. The chain uses TRBV2 and TRBJ2-3; 12 bases align to TRBD2. V lost 2 bases and J lost 2; bases outside the gene matches: 5. This CDR3 is built from 17 residues. Germline-derived CDR1 and CDR2 are SNHLY and FYNNEI. The CDR3 sequence is CASSELGTSGYTDTQYF. The CDR3 coding sequence is TGTGCCAGCAGTGAACTCGGGACTAGCGGGTACACAGATACGCAGTATTTT.

The chain carries TRBV24-1 and TRBJ2-1; 10 bases line up with TRBD1. Unmatched junction bases numbered 5, after V lost 3 bases and J lost 1 base. This CDR3 is built from 17 residues. Per germline, CDR1 KGHDR and CDR2 SFDVKD. The CDR3 sequence is CATSDPRTGGSYNEQFF. CDR3 in DNA: TGTGCCACCAGTGATCCCAGGACAGGGGGTTCCTACAATGAGCAGTTCTTC.

At least ten counts were recorded for this clonotype. V is TRBV20-1 and J is TRBJ2-7; 13 bases agree with TRBD2. Germline CDR1 DFQATT, CDR2 SNEGSKA (reference sequence). Germline trimming cut 7 bases from V and 4 bases from J; bases unmatched to any gene: 7. The CDR3 spans 14 residues. In nucleotides, the CDR3 is TGCAGTGTAGAGACGGGACTAGCGGGATACGAGCAGTACTTC. Translation gives CSVETGLAGYEQYF.

In its sample, this clonotype was seen many times. The chain joins TRBV7-9 to TRBJ2-3; no firm D call. Germline V lookup: CDR1 SEHNR, CDR2 FQNEAQ (reference sequence). This CDR3 has 13 residues. The V and J ends lost 3 bases and 2 bases respectively, with 6 bases between them. The CDR3 DNA reads TGTGCCAGCAGCTTTCCTGACACAGATACGCAGTATTTT. Protein sequence: CASSFPDTDTQYF.

The genes are TRBV19 and TRBJ1-1; TRBD1 matches at 8 bases. CDR1 is LNHDA, CDR2 SQIVND, per germline (reference sequence). Trimming removed 7 bases from V and 5 bases from J; junction bases left unmatched: 9. This CDR3 region has 14 residues. CDR3 in DNA: TGTGCCAGTACCTTTCGACAGGGGTGGACTGAAGCTTTCTTT. It is translated as CASTFRQGWTEAFF.

The rearrangement links TRBV6-2 or TRBV6-3 to TRBJ1-1; unclear D gene. Per the germline V gene, CDR1 is MNHEY and CDR2 is SVGEGT. Trimming took off 2 bases at V and 1 base at J, with 14 bases between the two ends. The CDR3 runs to 16 residues. CDR3 residues: CASSYPSGGKNTEAFF. DNA of the CDR3: TGTGCCAGCAGTTACCCCTCGGGAGGGAAGAACACTGAAGCTTTCTTT.

This clonotype was counted many times. V and J are TRBV13 and TRBJ2-7; no definite D call. Germline V lookup: CDR1 PRHDT, CDR2 FYEKMQ (reference sequence). Between the trimmed V and J ends, which lost 3 bases and 2 bases, there was a span of 8 bases. The CDR3 covers 13 residues. The CDR3 loop is CASSFGRTYEQYF. The CDR3 DNA follows: TGTGCCAGCAGCTTCGGACGGACCTACGAGCAGTACTTC.